This T cell receptor (beta chain) derives from a study of blood T cells in healthy people across ages. Then a second PCR, running about 6 to 11 cycles, was carried out with a sample-barcoded 5' primer and a J-beta primer mix. One entry per CDR3 protein, called by TCRdb with MiXCR from the 5' RACE reads. The sample lists 800,000 or so distinct CDR3 sequences, roughly 25% occurring once. The CDR3 has 15 amino acids. Losses at the gene ends were 0 bases for V and 1 base for J; bases not matched to a gene: 2. Germline V CDR1 and CDR2: SQVTM, ANQGSEA. These same records also appear under a second study, on T cells of mothers and their children. That work states: A slight, non-significant increase in overlap was found for related mother-child pairs relative to unrelated pairs.

The receptor was isolated from a boy younger than 18 in good health. The source material was blood. V is TRBV29-1 and J is TRBJ2-3; TRBD2 matches 9 bases. CDR3 sequence: CSVEDPSGGTDTQYF. CDR3 DNA sequence: TGCAGCGTTGAAGATCCTAGCGGGGGCACAGATACGCAGTATTTT.